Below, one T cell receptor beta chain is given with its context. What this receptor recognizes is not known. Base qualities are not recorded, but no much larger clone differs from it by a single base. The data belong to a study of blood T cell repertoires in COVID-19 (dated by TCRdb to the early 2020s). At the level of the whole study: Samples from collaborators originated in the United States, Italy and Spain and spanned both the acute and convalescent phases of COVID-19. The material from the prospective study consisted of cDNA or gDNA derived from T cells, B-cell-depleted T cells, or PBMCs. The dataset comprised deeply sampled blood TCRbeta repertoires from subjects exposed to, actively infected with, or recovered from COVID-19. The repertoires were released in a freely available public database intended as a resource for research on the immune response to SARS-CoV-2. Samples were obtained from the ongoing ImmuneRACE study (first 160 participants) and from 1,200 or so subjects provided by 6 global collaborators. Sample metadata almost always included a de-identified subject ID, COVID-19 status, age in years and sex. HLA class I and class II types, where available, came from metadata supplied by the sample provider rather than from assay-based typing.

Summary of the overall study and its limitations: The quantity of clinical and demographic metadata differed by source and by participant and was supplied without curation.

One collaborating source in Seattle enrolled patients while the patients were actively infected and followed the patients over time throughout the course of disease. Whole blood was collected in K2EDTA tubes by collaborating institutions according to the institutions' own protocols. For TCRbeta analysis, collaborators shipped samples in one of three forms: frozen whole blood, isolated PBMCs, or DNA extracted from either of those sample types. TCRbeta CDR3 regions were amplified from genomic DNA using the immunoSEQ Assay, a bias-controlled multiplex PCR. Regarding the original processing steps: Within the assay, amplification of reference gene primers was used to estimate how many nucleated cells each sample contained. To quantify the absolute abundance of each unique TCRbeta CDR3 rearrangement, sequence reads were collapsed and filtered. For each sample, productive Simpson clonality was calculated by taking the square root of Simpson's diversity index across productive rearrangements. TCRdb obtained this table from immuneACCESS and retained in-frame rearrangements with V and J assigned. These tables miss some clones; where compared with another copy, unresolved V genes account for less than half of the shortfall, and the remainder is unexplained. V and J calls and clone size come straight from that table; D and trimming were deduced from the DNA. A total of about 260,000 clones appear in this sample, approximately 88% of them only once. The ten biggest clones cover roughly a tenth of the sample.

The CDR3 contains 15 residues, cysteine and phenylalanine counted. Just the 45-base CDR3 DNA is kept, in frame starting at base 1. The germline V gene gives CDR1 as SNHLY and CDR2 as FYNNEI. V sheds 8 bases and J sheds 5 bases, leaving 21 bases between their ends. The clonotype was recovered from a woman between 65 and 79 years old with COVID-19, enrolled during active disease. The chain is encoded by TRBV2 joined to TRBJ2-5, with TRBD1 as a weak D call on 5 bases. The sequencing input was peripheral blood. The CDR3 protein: CASLRVRANGETQYF. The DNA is TGTGCCAGCCTCAGGGTCCGGGCAAATGGGGAGACCCAGTACTTC.